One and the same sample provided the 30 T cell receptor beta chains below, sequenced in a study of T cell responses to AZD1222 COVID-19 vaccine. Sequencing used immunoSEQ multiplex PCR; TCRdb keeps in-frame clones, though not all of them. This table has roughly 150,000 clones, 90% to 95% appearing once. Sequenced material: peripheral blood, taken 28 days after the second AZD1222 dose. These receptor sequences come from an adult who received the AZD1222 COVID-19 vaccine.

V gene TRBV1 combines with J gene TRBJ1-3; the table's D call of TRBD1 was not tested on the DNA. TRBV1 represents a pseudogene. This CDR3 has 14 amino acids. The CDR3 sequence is CTSSQTRLGNTIYF. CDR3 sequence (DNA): TGCACCAGCAGCCAGACCAGGCTAGGAAACACCATATATTTT.

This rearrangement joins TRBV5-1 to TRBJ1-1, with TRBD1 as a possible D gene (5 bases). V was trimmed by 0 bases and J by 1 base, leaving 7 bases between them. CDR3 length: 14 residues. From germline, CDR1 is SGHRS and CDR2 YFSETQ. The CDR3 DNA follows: TGCGCCAGCAGCTTGGTCGACAGGAACACTGAAGCTTTCTTT. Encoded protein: CASSLVDRNTEAFF.

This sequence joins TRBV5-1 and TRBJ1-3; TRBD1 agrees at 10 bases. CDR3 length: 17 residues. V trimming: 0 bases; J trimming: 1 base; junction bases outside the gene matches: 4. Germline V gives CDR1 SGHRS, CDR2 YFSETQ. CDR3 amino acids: CASSLGGQGVSGNTIYF. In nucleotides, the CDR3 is TGCGCCAGCAGCTTGGGTGGACAGGGGGTATCTGGAAACACCATATATTTT.

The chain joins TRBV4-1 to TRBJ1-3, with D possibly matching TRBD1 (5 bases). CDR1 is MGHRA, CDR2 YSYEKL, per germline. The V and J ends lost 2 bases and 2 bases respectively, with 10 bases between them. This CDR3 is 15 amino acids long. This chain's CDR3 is CASSQQDKAGNTIYF. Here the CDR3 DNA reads TGCGCCAGCAGCCAACAGGACAAGGCTGGAAACACCATATATTTT.

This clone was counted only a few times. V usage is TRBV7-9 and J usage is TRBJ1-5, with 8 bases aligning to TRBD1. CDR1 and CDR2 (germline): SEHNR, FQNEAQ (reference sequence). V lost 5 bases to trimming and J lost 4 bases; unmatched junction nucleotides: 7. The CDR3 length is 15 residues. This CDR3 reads CASSESTGANQPQHF. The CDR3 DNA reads TGTGCCAGCAGCGAGTCGACAGGGGCAAATCAGCCCCAGCATTTT.

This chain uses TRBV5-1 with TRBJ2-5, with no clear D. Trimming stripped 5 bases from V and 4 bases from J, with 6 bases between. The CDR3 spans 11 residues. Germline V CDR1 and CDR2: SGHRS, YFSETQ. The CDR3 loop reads CASSNGETQYF. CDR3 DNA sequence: TGCGCCAGCAGTAACGGAGAGACCCAGTACTTC.

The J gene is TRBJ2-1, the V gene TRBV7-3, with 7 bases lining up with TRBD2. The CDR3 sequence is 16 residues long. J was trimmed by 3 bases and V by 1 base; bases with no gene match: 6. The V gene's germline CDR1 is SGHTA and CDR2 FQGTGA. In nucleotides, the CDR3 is TGTGCCAGCAGCTTAAGAGGTGGGAGGGACTACAATGAGCAGTTCTTC. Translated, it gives CASSLRGGRDYNEQFF.

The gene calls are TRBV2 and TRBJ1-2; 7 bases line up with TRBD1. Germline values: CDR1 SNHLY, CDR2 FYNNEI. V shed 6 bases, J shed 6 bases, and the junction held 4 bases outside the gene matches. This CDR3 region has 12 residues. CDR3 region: CASRRTGDGYTF. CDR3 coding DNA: TGTGCCAGCAGACGAACAGGGGATGGCTACACCTTC.

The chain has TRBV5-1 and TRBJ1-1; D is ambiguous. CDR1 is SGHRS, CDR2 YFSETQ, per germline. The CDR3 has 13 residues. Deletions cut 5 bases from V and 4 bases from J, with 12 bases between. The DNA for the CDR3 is TGCGCCAGCAGGGTCCCCTTGGGCACTGAAGCTTTCTTT. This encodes CASRVPLGTEAFF.

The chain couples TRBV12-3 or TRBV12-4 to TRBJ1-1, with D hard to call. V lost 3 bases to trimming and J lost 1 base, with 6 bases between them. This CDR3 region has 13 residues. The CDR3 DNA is TGTGCCAGCAGTTTCAACGAGAACACTGAAGCTTTCTTT. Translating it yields CASSFNENTEAFF.

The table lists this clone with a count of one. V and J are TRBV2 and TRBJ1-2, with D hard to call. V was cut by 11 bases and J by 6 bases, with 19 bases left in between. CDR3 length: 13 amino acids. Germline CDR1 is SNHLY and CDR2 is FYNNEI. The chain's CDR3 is CASNIEWGDGYTF. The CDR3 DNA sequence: TGTGCCTCTAACATTGAATGGGGAGATGGCTACACCTTC.

The CDR3 protein is CASSQVKGIPFF. The CDR3 region has the DNA TGTGCCAGCAGCCAAGTGAAGGGGATCCCGTTCTTC. This chain joins TRBV3-1 (or the pseudogene TRBV3-2) and TRBJ2-1, with D possibly being TRBD1 (5 bases). V was cut by 1 base and J by 15 bases, with 13 bases left in between. Germline CDR1 reads LGHDT; CDR2 reads YNNKEL (reference sequence). The CDR3 loop spans 12 amino acids.

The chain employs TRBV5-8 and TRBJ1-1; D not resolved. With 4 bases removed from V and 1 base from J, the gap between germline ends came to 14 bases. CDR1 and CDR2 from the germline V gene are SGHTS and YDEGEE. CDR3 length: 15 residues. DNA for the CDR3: TGTGCCAGCAGCCAACCATGGACGGGGAACACTGAAGCTTTCTTT. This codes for CASSQPWTGNTEAFF.

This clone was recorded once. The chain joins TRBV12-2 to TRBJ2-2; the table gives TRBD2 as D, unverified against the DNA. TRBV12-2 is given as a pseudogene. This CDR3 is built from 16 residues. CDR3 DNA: TGTGCAAGTCGCTTAGCAGGCCGATCGGGCACCGGGGAGCTGTTTTTT. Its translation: CASRLAGRSGTGELFF.

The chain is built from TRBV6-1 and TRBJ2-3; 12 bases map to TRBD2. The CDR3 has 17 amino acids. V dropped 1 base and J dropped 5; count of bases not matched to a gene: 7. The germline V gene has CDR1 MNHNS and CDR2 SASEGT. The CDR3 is CASSEDTSGRPKDTQYF. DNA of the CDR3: TGTGCCAGCAGTGAAGATACTAGCGGGAGGCCAAAAGATACGCAGTATTTT.

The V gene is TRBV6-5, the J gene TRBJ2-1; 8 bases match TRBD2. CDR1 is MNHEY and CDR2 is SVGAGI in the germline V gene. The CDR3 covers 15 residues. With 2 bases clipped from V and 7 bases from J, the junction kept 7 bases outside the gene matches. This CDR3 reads CASSYLGTSNNEQFF. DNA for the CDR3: TGTGCCAGCAGTTACCTCGGGACTAGTAATAATGAGCAGTTCTTC.

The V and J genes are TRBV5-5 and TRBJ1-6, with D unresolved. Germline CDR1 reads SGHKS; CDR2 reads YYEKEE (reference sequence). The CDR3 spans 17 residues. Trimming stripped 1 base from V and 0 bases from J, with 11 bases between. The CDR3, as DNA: TGTGCCAGCAGCTTGTCAGGCGGATTCTCCTATAATTCACCCCTCCACTTT. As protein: CASSLSGGFSYNSPLHF.

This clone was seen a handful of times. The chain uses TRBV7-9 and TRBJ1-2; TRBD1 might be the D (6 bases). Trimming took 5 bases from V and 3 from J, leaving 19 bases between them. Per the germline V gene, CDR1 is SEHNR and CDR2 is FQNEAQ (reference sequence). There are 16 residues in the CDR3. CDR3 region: CASSTPGTLRDYGYTF. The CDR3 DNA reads TGTGCCAGCAGCACCCCCGGGACACTTAGGGACTATGGCTACACCTTC.

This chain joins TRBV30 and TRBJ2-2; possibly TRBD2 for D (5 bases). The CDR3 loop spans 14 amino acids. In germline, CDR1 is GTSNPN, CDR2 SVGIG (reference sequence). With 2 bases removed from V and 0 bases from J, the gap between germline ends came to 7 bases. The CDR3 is CAWSWTSNTGELFF. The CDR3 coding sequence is TGTGCCTGGAGTTGGACTTCGAACACCGGGGAGCTGTTTTTT.

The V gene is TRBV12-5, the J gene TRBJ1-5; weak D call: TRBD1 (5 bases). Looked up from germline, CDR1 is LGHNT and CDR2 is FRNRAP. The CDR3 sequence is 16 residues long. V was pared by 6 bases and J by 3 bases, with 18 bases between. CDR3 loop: CASGRLQGAFNQPQHF. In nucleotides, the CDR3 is TGTGCTAGTGGCCGCCTCCAGGGAGCCTTCAATCAGCCCCAGCATTTT.

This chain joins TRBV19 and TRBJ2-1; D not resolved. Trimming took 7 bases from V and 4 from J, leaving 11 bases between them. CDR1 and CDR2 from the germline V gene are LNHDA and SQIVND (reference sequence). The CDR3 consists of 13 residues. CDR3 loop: CASTKDGYNEQFF. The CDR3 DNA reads TGTGCCAGTACAAAGGACGGGTACAATGAGCAGTTCTTC.

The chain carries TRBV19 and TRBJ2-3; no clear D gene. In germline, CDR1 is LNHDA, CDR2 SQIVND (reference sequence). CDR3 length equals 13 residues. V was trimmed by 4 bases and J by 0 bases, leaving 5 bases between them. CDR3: CASSTVSTDTQYF. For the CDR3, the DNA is TGTGCCAGTAGTACGGTTAGCACAGATACGCAGTATTTT.

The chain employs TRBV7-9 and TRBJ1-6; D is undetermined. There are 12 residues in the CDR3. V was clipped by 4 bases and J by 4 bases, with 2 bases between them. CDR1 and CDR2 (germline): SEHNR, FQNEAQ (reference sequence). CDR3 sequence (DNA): TGTGCCAGCAGCTCATATAATTCACCCCTCCACTTT. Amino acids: CASSSYNSPLHF.

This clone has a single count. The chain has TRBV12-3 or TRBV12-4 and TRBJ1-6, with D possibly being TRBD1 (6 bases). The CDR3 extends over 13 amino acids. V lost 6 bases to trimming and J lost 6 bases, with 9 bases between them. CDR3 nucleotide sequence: TGTGCCAGCAGGGACAGTAGTAATTCACCCCTCCACTTT. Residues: CASRDSSNSPLHF.

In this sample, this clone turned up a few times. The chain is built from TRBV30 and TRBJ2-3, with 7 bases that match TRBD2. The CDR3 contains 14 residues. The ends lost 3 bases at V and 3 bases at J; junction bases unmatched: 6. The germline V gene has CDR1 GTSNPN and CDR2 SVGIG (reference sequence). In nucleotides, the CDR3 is TGTGCCTGGAGCGACCGGCGGGGGACAGATACGCAGTATTTT. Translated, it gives CAWSDRRGTDTQYF.

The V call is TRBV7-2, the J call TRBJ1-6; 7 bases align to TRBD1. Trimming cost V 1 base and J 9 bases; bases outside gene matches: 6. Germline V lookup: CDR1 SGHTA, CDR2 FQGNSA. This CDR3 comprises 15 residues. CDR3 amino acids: CASSLETGVASPLHF. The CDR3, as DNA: TGTGCCAGCAGCTTAGAAACAGGGGTCGCTTCACCCCTCCACTTT.

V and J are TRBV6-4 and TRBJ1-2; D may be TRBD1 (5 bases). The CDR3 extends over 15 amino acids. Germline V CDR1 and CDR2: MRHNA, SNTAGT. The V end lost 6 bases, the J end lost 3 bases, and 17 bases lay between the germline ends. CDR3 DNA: TGTGCCAGCAGAAGCCAGGGTATGGGCGACTATGGCTACACCTTC. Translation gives CASRSQGMGDYGYTF.

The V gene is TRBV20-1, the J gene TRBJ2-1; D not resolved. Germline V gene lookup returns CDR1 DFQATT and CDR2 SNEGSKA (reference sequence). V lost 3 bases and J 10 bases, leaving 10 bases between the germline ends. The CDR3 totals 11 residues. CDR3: CSASLVGEQFF. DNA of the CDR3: TGCAGTGCTAGCTTAGTGGGGGAGCAGTTCTTC.

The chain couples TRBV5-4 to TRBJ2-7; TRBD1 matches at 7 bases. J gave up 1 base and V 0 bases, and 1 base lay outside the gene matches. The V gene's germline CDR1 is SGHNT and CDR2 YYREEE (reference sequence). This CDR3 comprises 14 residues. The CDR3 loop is CASSLGQGSYEQYF. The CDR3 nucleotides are TGTGCCAGCAGCTTGGGACAGGGTTCCTACGAGCAGTACTTC. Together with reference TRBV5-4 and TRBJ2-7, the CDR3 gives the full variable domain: ETGVTQSPTHLIKTRGQQVTLRCSSQSGHNTVSWYQQALGQGPQFIFQYYREEENGRGNFPPRFSGLQFPNYSSELNVNALELDDSALYLCASSLGQGSYEQYFGPGTRLTVT.

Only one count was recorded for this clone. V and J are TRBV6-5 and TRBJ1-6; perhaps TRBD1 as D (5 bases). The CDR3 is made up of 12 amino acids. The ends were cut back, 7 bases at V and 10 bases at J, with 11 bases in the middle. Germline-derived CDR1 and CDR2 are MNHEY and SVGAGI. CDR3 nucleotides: TGTGCCAGCAAACGCTGGGGGTCACCCCTCCACTTT. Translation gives CASKRWGSPLHF.